This TCR beta chain was sequenced in a study of T cell changes during pregnancy in multiple sclerosis. Produced via immunoSEQ multiplex PCR; TCRdb's table is partial and in-frame only. Altogether approximately 59,000 clones are present, around 90% being singletons, with the ten largest covering approximately 1.5%. This CDR3 contains 15 residues. Germline assignment: CDR1 SGHDN and CDR2 FVKESK. Trimming took 4 bases from V and 1 from J; bases not matched to a gene: 6. The sequenced sample was peripheral blood, obtained in the third trimester of pregnancy. The clonotype comes from a female donor in good health, enrolled as a control in a pregnancy study. The chain joins TRBV14 to TRBJ2-5; 7 nucleotides agree with TRBD1. The CDR3 region is CASSPGTVSQETQYF. The CDR3 region has the DNA TGTGCCAGCAGCCCCGGGACAGTAAGCCAAGAGACCCAGTACTTC.